The rows below give T cell receptor beta chains drawn from one sample of a study of technical replicates of blood from several donors. Sequencing was performed with immunoSEQ multiplex PCR; in TCRdb, only in-frame clones are kept and a portion is missing. The table includes 90,000 or so clones, roughly 94% detected once. The source material was T cells isolated from PBMCs. The source of these receptors is a human donor in good health. Both conserved end residues are part of each CDR3. The D gene is left open where the match is weak. Clone sizes are given selectively: once, few, many, or a class where the clone is expanded.

>TRBV11-2|.|.|TRBJ2-3
CASSLTGPDTQYF
TGTGCCAGCAGCTTAACAGGGCCAGATACGCAGTATTTT
>TRBV6-5|.|TRBD1|TRBJ1-2
CASSYSTGERGYTF
TGTGCCAGCAGTTATTCCACAGGGGAACGGGGCTACACCTTC
>TRBV9|.|.|TRBJ1-1
CASSVAEGGFTEAFF
TGTGCCAGCAGCGTAGCGGAAGGGGGTTTCACTGAAGCTTTCTTT
>TRBV5-1|.|TRBD1|TRBJ1-2
CASSTGQPTNYGYTF
TGCGCCAGCTCCACGGGACAGCCAACTAACTATGGCTACACCTTC
>TRBV30|.|TRBD1|TRBJ1-5
CAWAPGGDQPQHF
TGTGCCTGGGCACCAGGGGGAGATCAGCCCCAGCATTTT
>TRBV7-8|.|TRBD2|TRBJ2-1
CASSETSSNEQFF
TGTGCCAGCAGCGAGACTAGCAGTAATGAGCAGTTCTTC
>TRBV27|.|.|TRBJ1-5
CASSPRAIANQPQHF
TGTGCCAGCAGCCCCAGGGCCATTGCGAATCAGCCCCAGCATTTT
>TRBV4-1|.|.|TRBJ1-1
CASSQDARGAFF
TGCGCCAGCAGCCAAGATGCCAGGGGAGCTTTCTTT
>TRBV4-1|.|TRBD2|TRBJ2-2
CASSQDIAGAGELFF
TGCGCCAGCAGCCAAGATATTGCGGGAGCCGGGGAGCTGTTTTTT
>TRBV11-3|.|TRBD1|TRBJ2-1
CASSFEGWDRGINEQFF
TGTGCCAGCAGCTTCGAGGGGTGGGACAGGGGAATAAATGAGCAGTTCTTC
>TRBV5-6|once|TRBD1|TRBJ1-3
CASSRTGEPGNTIYF
TGTGCCAGCAGCCGGACAGGCGAACCTGGAAACACCATATATTTT
>TRBV28|.|TRBD2|TRBJ2-7
CASSPTLAGSYEQYF
TGTGCCAGCAGTCCGACCTTAGCGGGAAGCTACGAGCAGTACTTC
>TRBV19|.|.|TRBJ2-1
CATRDWTAQFF
TGTGCCACCCGGGACTGGACGGCACAGTTCTTC
>TRBV7-2|.|.|TRBJ2-5
CASSQRETQYF
TGTGCCAGCAGCCAACGGGAGACCCAGTACTTC
>TRBV29-1|.|.|TRBJ2-2
CSGGDTGELFF
TGCAGCGGGGGCGACACCGGGGAGCTGTTTTTT
>TRBV5-6|.|.|TRBJ2-1
CASSSRVKQFF
TGTGCCAGCAGCTCCCGGGTTAAGCAGTTCTTC
>TRBV5-6|.|.|TRBJ1-1
CASSLIPAAEAFF
TGTGCCAGCAGCCTGATCCCAGCGGCGGAAGCTTTCTTT
>TRBV6-1|.|TRBD2|TRBJ2-1
CASSTIQAGEFF
TGTGCCAGCAGCACAATCCAGGCGGGGGAGTTCTTC
>TRBV19|.|.|TRBJ2-7
CASSIIGQYYEQYF
TGTGCCAGTAGTATTATAGGACAGTATTACGAGCAGTACTTC
>TRBV7-3|.|.|TRBJ1-1
CASSPSGWGTEAFF
TGTGCCAGCAGCCCCAGCGGGTGGGGCACTGAAGCTTTCTTT
>TRBV19|.|.|TRBJ1-4
CASSTTVNEKLFF
TGTGCCAGTAGTACGACAGTTAATGAAAAACTGTTTTTT
>TRBV29-1|.|TRBD1|TRBJ2-5
CSVEGGNRGVKTQYF
TGCAGCGTTGAAGGTGGAAACAGGGGAGTAAAGACCCAGTACTTC
>TRBV28|.|TRBD1|TRBJ2-6
CASSYDRGSGANVLTF
TGTGCCAGCAGTTACGACAGGGGATCTGGGGCCAACGTCCTGACTTTC
>TRBV2|.|TRBD2|TRBJ2-3
CASSVFLAGADTQYF
TGTGCCAGCAGTGTGTTTCTAGCGGGAGCGGATACGCAGTATTTT
>TRBV7-2|.|.|TRBJ2-1
CASSIRAGEQFF
TGTGCCAGCAGCATCAGGGCTGGTGAGCAGTTCTTC
>TRBV14|.|TRBD2|TRBJ2-7
CASSQGSGRGYEQYF
TGTGCCAGCAGCCAGGGTAGCGGGAGGGGCTACGAGCAGTACTTC
>TRBV14|.|TRBD1|TRBJ2-7
CASSQETGQGAHEQYF
TGTGCCAGCAGCCAAGAGACAGGACAGGGGGCCCACGAGCAGTACTTC
>TRBV6-1|.|TRBD1|TRBJ1-2
CASIGQGAGGYTF
TGTGCCAGCATAGGACAGGGGGCAGGAGGCTACACCTTC
>TRBV4-2|.|.|TRBJ2-5
CASSQEPGWVQETQYF
TGTGCCAGCAGCCAAGAGCCGGGTTGGGTACAAGAGACCCAGTACTTC
>TRBV2|.|TRBD2|TRBJ2-3
CARLAGGTDTQYF
TGTGCCAGACTAGCGGGAGGCACAGATACGCAGTATTTT
>TRBV11-2|.|TRBD2|TRBJ2-5
CASSLMGGVTQYF
TGTGCCAGCAGCTTAATGGGAGGGGTGACCCAGTACTTC
>TRBV5-1|.|TRBD1|TRBJ1-1
CASSITGGGNTEAFF
TGCGCCAGCAGCATAACAGGGGGCGGTAACACTGAAGCTTTCTTT
>TRBV6-5|.|.|TRBJ2-1
CASQGGHEQFF
TGTGCCAGCCAAGGGGGACATGAGCAGTTCTTC
>TRBV28|.|.|TRBJ2-1
CASSLSSEQGYNEQFF
TGTGCCAGCAGTTTATCGTCCGAACAGGGCTACAATGAGCAGTTCTTC
>TRBV7-6|.|TRBD2|TRBJ2-7
CASSPFLGLAAYEQYF
TGTGCCAGCAGCCCATTCCTCGGACTAGCGGCCTACGAGCAGTACTTC
>TRBV6-5|.|TRBD1|TRBJ2-7
CASSQTGGYEQYF
TGTGCCAGCAGCCAAACAGGGGGCTACGAGCAGTACTTC
>TRBV7-2|.|.|TRBJ1-1
CASSFVEFTEAFF
TGTGCCAGCAGCTTTGTCGAGTTCACTGAAGCTTTCTTT
>TRBV5-4|.|TRBD2|TRBJ2-1
CASHLTSGRSYNEQFF
TGTGCCAGCCATCTGACTAGCGGGAGGTCCTACAATGAGCAGTTCTTC
>TRBV9|.|TRBD1|TRBJ1-1
CASSPRTGGMNTEAFF
TGTGCCAGCAGCCCAAGGACAGGGGGGATGAACACTGAAGCTTTCTTT
>TRBV29-1|.|.|TRBJ2-3
CSVDASGTDTQYF
TGCAGCGTTGACGCTAGCGGCACAGATACGCAGTATTTT
>TRBV2|.|.|TRBJ1-4
CASEDRTDEKLFF
TGTGCCAGCGAGGACAGAACGGATGAAAAACTGTTTTTT
>TRBV30|.|.|TRBJ1-2
CAWSAFSHGYTF
TGTGCCTGGAGTGCGTTCTCCCATGGCTACACCTTC
>TRBV5-6|.|TRBD1|TRBJ2-1
CASSLEGAVYDEQFF
TGTGCCAGCAGCTTGGAGGGGGCAGTTTATGATGAGCAGTTCTTC
>TRBV2|.|TRBD1|TRBJ1-5
CASSGGGQYSNQPQHF
TGTGCCAGCAGTGGAGGGGGCCAGTATAGCAATCAGCCCCAGCATTTT
>TRBV18|.|TRBD1|TRBJ1-1
CASSYRRKGQGEQNTEAFF
TGTGCCAGCTCATACCGAAGAAAAGGACAGGGCGAGCAGAACACTGAAGCTTTCTTT
>TRBV19|.|.|TRBJ2-7
CASSIGRGIWEQYF
TGTGCCAGTAGTATTGGCAGGGGAATATGGGAGCAGTACTTC
>TRBV25-1|.|.|TRBJ1-2
CASSGRGSYGYTF
TGTGCCAGCAGTGGCAGGGGTTCCTATGGCTACACCTTC
>TRBV5-5|.|TRBD1|TRBJ1-2
CASSLRQGQRSYGYTF
TGTGCCAGCAGCCTAAGACAGGGTCAAAGGAGCTATGGCTACACCTTC
>TRBV6-5|once|TRBD1|TRBJ1-1
CASREQGQRNTEAFF
TGTGCCAGCAGAGAACAGGGACAGAGGAACACTGAAGCTTTCTTT
>TRBV15|once|TRBD2|TRBJ2-1
CATSRGPGLAGGSEQFF
TGTGCCACCAGCAGAGGACCGGGACTAGCGGGAGGATCTGAGCAGTTCTTC
>TRBV6-5|.|TRBD1|TRBJ1-2
CASTGGYGYTF
TGTGCCAGTACAGGGGGCTATGGCTACACCTTC
>TRBV5-1|.|TRBD2|TRBJ2-2
CASSLAGGPSNTGELFF
TGCGCCAGCAGCTTAGCGGGAGGGCCCTCGAACACCGGGGAGCTGTTTTTT
>TRBV5-4|.|TRBD1|TRBJ2-5
CASSLVGSTGEETQYF
TGTGCCAGCAGCTTGGTGGGGAGTACAGGGGAAGAGACCCAGTACTTC
>TRBV28|.|TRBD1|TRBJ1-2
CASSSSGQGMGGYTF
TGTGCCAGCAGTTCTTCTGGACAGGGTATGGGCGGCTACACCTTC
>TRBV2|.|TRBD2|TRBJ2-2
CASSVTSRGELFF
TGTGCCAGCAGTGTGACTAGCCGCGGGGAGCTGTTTTTT
>TRBV5-1|.|.|TRBJ1-1
CASSFGGHTEAFF
TGCGCCAGCAGCTTCGGAGGACACACTGAAGCTTTCTTT
>TRBV5-1|.|TRBD2|TRBJ2-4
CASRLAGGQNIQYF
TGCGCCAGCAGACTAGCGGGAGGTCAAAACATTCAGTACTTC
>TRBV13|.|.|TRBJ2-2
CASSLGGTGELFF
TGTGCCAGCAGCCTGGGCGGGACCGGGGAGCTGTTTTTT
>TRBV19|.|.|TRBJ2-7
CASRSGPSYEQYF
TGTGCCAGTAGATCAGGGCCATCCTACGAGCAGTACTTC